This is a list of T cell receptor beta chains from one sample in a study of T cells in Graves' hyperthyroidism and ophthalmopathy. TCRdb called the multiplex PCR reads again in MiXCR, with one record for every CDR3 protein. This sample has hundreds of thousands of distinct CDR3 sequences; approximately 14% occur once, and the top ten carry about 9.4%. The specimen was blood. These TCRs come from a woman aged 18-35 years with Graves' hyperthyroidism. The CDR3 runs from the conserved cysteine through the conserved F or W. A D gene is named only where the DNA matches it firmly. Clone size appears in some rows only: once, few, many, or a class for an expanded clone.

V	D	J	size	CDR3	DNA
TRBV19	TRBD1	TRBJ1-2	NA	CASSNWDRGYGYTF	TGTGCCAGTAGTAATTGGGACAGGGGCTATGGCTACACCTTC
TRBV6-1	NA	TRBJ1-6	few	CASSEAGQINSPLHF	TGTGCCAGCAGTGAAGCCGGTCAGATCAATTCACCCCTCCACTTT
TRBV6-5	TRBD2	TRBJ2-3	many	CASSYRAGWVTDTQYF	TGTGCCAGCAGTTACAGAGCGGGATGGGTCACAGATACGCAGTATTTT
TRBV6-1	TRBD2	TRBJ2-3	many	CASRDLAGVRDTQYF	TGTGCCAGCAGGGACCTAGCGGGAGTACGAGATACGCAGTATTTT
TRBV6-1	NA	TRBJ1-4	few	CASSGARGSGEKLFF	TGTGCCAGCAGTGGGGCACGGGGGAGTGGGGAAAAACTGTTTTTT
TRBV27	TRBD1	TRBJ2-5	NA	CASSLQTGGWETQYF	TGTGCCAGCAGTTTGCAAACAGGGGGCTGGGAGACCCAGTACTTC
TRBV5-1	TRBD2	TRBJ2-7	NA	CASSLSGNHEQYF	TGCGCCAGCAGCCTTAGCGGGAACCACGAGCAGTACTTC
TRBV28	TRBD2	TRBJ2-7	many	CASSSPAGGRYEQYF	TGTGCCAGCAGTTCTCCAGCGGGAGGGCGCTACGAGCAGTACTTC
TRBV7-2	TRBD2	TRBJ2-1	NA	CASSSTSGRASEQFF	TGTGCCAGCAGCTCGACTAGCGGGAGGGCAAGTGAGCAGTTCTTC
TRBV28	TRBD1	TRBJ1-5	many	CASSVFRGLGGQPQHF	TGTGCCAGCAGTGTATTCAGGGGGCTTGGGGGTCAGCCCCAGCATTTT
TRBV20-1	TRBD2	TRBJ2-3	many	CSARDQAGATQYF	TGCAGTGCTAGAGATCAGGCGGGAGCTACGCAGTATTTT
TRBV12-3/TRBV12-4	TRBD1	TRBJ1-1	many	CASSPRQGMNTEAFF	TGTGCCAGCAGTCCCCGACAGGGCATGAACACTGAAGCTTTCTTT
TRBV20-1	NA	TRBJ2-5	NA	CSARASQKETQYF	TGCAGTGCTAGAGCATCACAAAAAGAGACCCAGTACTTC
TRBV13	TRBD1	TRBJ2-1	many	CASSLTGTAYNEQFF	TGTGCCAGCAGCTTAACCGGGACAGCCTACAATGAGCAGTTCTTC
TRBV29-1	TRBD1	TRBJ2-1	NA	CSVGDRGSYNEQFF	TGCAGCGTTGGGGACAGGGGCTCCTACAATGAGCAGTTCTTC
TRBV18	TRBD1	TRBJ2-3	many	CASSPGQVYSSTDTQYF	TGTGCCAGCTCACCGGGACAGGTCTACTCTAGCACAGATACGCAGTATTTT
TRBV6-2/TRBV6-3	NA	TRBJ2-5	few	CASSRTTEWETQYF	TGTGCCAGCAGTCGCACTACAGAGTGGGAGACCCAGTACTTC
TRBV3-1	TRBD2	TRBJ2-2	many	CASSGGLAGANTGELFF	TGTGCCAGCAGCGGCGGACTAGCGGGCGCGAACACCGGGGAGCTGTTTTTT